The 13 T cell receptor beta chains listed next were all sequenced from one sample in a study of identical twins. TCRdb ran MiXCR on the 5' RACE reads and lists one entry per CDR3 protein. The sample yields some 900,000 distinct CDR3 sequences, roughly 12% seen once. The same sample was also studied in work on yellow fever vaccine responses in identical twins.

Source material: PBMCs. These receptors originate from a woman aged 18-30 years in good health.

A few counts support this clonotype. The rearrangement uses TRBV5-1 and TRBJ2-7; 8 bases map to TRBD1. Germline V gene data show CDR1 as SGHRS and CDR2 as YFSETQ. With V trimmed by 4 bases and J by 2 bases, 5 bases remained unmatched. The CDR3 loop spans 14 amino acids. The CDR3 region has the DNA TGCGCCAGCAGCCCGGGACAGGATCCCTACGAGCAGTACTTC. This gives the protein CASSPGQDPYEQYF.

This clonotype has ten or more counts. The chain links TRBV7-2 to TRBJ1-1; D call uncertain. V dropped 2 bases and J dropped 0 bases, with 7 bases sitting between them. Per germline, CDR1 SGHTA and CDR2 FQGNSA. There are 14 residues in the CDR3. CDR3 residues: CASSLRPLNTEAFF. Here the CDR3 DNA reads TGTGCCAGCAGCTTAAGGCCTCTGAACACTGAAGCTTTCTTT.

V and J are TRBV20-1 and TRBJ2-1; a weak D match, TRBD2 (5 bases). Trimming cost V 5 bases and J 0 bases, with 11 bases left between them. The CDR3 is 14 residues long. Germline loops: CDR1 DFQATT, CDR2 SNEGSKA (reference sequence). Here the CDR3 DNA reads TGCAGTGCTTATCTCACTAGCTCCTACAATGAGCAGTTCTTC. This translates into CSAYLTSSYNEQFF.

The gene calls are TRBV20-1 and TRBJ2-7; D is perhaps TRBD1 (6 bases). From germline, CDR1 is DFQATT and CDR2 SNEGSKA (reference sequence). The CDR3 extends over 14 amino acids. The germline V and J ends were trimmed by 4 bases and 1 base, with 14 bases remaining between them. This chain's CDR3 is CSAKTGWGSYEQYV. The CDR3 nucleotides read TGCAGTGCTAAAACAGGGTGGGGGTCCTACGAGCAGTACGTC.

The CDR3 nucleotides are TGTGCCACCAGTGAACCCCAGGGTCACGAGCAGTACTTC. Translating it yields CATSEPQGHEQYF. This chain joins TRBV24-1 and TRBJ2-7, with D perhaps matching TRBD1 (5 bases). This CDR3 has 13 amino acids. The germline V and J ends were trimmed by 4 bases and 5 bases, with 11 bases remaining between them. The germline gives CDR1 KGHDR, CDR2 SFDVKD.

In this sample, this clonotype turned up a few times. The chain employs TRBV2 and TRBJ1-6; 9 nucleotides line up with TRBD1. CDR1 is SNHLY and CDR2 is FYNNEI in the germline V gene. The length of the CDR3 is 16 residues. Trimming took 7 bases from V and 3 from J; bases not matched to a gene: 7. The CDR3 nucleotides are TGTGCCAGCAAGGGACAGGGAATCTTCTATAATTCACCCCTCCACTTT. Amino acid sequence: CASKGQGIFYNSPLHF.

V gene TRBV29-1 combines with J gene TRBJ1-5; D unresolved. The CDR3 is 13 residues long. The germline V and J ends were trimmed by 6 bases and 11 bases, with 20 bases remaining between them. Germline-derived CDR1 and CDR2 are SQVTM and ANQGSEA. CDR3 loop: CSVGSYDTRAQHF. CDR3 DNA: TGCAGCGTGGGGTCATACGATACGAGAGCCCAGCATTTT.

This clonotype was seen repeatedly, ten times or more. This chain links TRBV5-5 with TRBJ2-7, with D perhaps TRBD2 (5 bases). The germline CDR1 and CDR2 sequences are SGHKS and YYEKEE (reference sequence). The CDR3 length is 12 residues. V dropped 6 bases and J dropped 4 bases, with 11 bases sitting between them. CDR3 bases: TGTGCCAGCACCCTGAGCGGATACGAGCAGTACTTC. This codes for CASTLSGYEQYF.

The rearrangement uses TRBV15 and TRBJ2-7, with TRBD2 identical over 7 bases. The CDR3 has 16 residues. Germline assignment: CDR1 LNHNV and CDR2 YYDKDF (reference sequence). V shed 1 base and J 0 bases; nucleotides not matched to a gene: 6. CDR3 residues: CATSRGLLADSYEQYF. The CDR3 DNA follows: TGTGCCACCAGCAGAGGATTGCTAGCGGACTCCTACGAGCAGTACTTC. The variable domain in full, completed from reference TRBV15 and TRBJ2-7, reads DAMVIQNPRYQVTQFGKPVTLSCSQTLNHNVMYWYQQKSSQAPKLLFHYYDKDFNNEADTPDNFQSRRPNTSFCFLDIRSPGLGDTAMYLCATSRGLLADSYEQYFGPGTRLTVT.

The CDR3 spells CASSDGPGQGAWEQYF. The CDR3 bases are TGTGCCAGCAGCGACGGGCCGGGACAGGGGGCTTGGGAGCAGTACTTC. The chain is built from TRBV7-9 and TRBJ2-7; 12 bases are a match to TRBD1. The CDR3 runs 16 residues. Germline trimming cut 5 bases from V and 7 bases from J; bases unmatched to any gene: 12. Germline CDR1 and CDR2: SEHNR and FQNEAQ (reference sequence).

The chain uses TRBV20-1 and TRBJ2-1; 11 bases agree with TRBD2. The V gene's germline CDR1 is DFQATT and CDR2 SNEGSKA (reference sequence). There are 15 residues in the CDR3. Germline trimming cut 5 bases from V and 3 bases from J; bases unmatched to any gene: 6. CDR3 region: CSAAILAGDYNEQFF. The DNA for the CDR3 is TGCAGTGCTGCTATACTAGCGGGAGACTACAATGAGCAGTTCTTC.

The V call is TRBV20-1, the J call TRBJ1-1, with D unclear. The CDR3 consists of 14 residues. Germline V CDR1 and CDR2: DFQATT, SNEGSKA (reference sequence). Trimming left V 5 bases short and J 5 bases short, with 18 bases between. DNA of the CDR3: TGCAGTGCTCATCACGGAGGTCGGACGACTGAAGCTTTCTTT. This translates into CSAHHGGRTTEAFF.

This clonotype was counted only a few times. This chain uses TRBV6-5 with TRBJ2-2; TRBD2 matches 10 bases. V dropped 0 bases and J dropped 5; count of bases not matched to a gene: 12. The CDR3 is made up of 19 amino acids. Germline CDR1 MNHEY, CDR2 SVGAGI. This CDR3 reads CASSYSNLALAGETGELFF. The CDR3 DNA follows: TGTGCCAGCAGTTACTCCAACCTCGCTCTAGCGGGAGAGACCGGGGAGCTGTTTTTT.